The T cell receptor (beta chain) under discussion was sequenced for a study of cytomegalovirus exposure and HLA in healthy donors. Concerning this clone: Its cognate antigen is unknown.

Broader study findings: According to a later analysis, donors in an Asian-associated ancestry cluster reportedly had fewer N-insertions than the 666-donor mean.

It was with 60 Vbeta and 13 Jbeta primers that the PCR ran. Method: immunoSEQ multiplex PCR; TCRdb's copy keeps in-frame clones and lacks some. This repertoire shows roughly 150,000 clones, over 75% found once; its top ten account for approximately 2.3%. Trimming took off 3 bases at V and 4 bases at J, with 4 bases between the two ends. The germline gives CDR1 SNHLY, CDR2 FYNNEI. The CDR3 consists of 12 residues. The sequenced sample consisted of PBMCs. The chain uses TRBV2 and TRBJ1-5; no definite D call. The receptor's source is a male donor in good health and CMV-seronegative. CDR3 loop: CASSDFNQPQHF. Written as DNA, the CDR3 is TGTGCCAGCAGTGACTTTAATCAGCCCCAGCATTTT.